The 5 T cell receptor beta chains in this list originate from one sample, sequenced in a study of T cells after yellow fever vaccination (dated 2019 in TCRdb). The sample's treatment or condition label, decoded: live attenuated yellow fever vaccine strain. Preparation of the library involved 5' RACE. The sequencer listed for this sample is Illumina NovaSeq 6000. TCRdb trimmed public reads at Q25 via fastp, called clones via MiXCR and kept in-frame beta chains. When rows share a CDR3 protein, they turn into one entry using the most common DNA and genes. The sample data list some 420,000 distinct CDR3 sequences, and 18% of these were observed just once. About a sixth of the sample is held by the ten biggest clonotypes. Sequences were derived from PBMCs, sampled before the yellow fever booster vaccination. These receptors came from a man in his late teens or twenties who received the YFV17D yellow fever vaccine.

This clonotype was seen ten or more times. This chain uses TRBV4-3 with TRBJ1-5, with 9 bases matching TRBD1. CDR1 and CDR2 (germline): LGHNA, YSLEER. Germline trimming cut 0 bases from V and 9 bases from J; bases unmatched to any gene: 6. The CDR3 has 15 amino acids. CDR3 nucleotides: TGCGCCAGCAGCCAAGAGGGGACAGGGACATGGCCCCAGCATTTT. It yields the protein CASSQEGTGTWPQHF.

In its sample, this clonotype was seen many times. The rearrangement uses TRBV25-1 and TRBJ1-4; 9 bases align to TRBD1. J lost 8 bases, V lost 5 bases, and 15 bases had no gene match. CDR3 length: 17 residues. Germline V gene lookup returns CDR1 MGHDK and CDR2 SYGVNS. The CDR3 reads CASSSPGTGKVTEKLFF. The DNA of the CDR3 is TGTGCCAGCAGTTCACCGGGGACAGGGAAGGTGACGGAAAAACTGTTTTTT.

The chain uses TRBV7-9 and TRBJ1-1, with no clear D. The CDR3 sequence is 11 residues long. V was shortened by 5 bases and J by 6 bases, with 7 bases between the two germline ends. Germline CDR1 reads SEHNR; CDR2 reads FQNEAQ (reference sequence). The CDR3 is CASSPPPEAFF. DNA for the CDR3: TGTGCCAGCAGCCCCCCCCCTGAAGCTTTCTTT.

This clonotype showed up many times. The V call is TRBV5-1, the J call TRBJ1-1, with unresolved D. Germline loops: CDR1 SGHRS, CDR2 YFSETQ. CDR3 length equals 15 residues. V was clipped by 4 bases and J by 3 bases, with 16 bases between them. The CDR3 nucleotides are TGCGCCAGCAGCCTGATAGGGAGGGAGGACACTGAAGCTTTCTTT. Translation: CASSLIGREDTEAFF.

The chain employs TRBV29-1 and TRBJ1-2, with TRBD1 identical over 7 bases. Germline CDR1 reads SQVTM; CDR2 reads ANQGSEA. The junction had 8 bases not matched to a gene; V was cut back by 3 bases and J by 1 base. The CDR3 covers 15 residues. The chain's CDR3 is CSVDRGKGFNYGYTF. CDR3 coding DNA: TGCAGCGTTGACAGGGGGAAGGGTTTTAACTATGGCTACACCTTC.